The 13 T cell receptor beta chains below were found in one sample sequenced in a study of breast tumors, draining lymph nodes, adjacent tissues (dated by TCRdb to about 2016). Lymph node samples were obtained from the axillary draining lymph nodes of breast cancer patients. Library method: multiplex PCR. TCRdb shows the sequencer as Illumina HiSeq 2000. TCRdb reworked the public reads: Q25 trimming with fastp, MiXCR clone assembly, productive beta chains retained. Merged by CDR3 protein, the rows form single entries marked with the most common genes and DNA. The sample yields about 230,000 distinct CDR3 sequences; about 34% were counted once. The top ten clones comprise just over 1.4% of the sample. The specimen was axillary lymph node tissue. The receptors shown here come from a female donor with breast cancer. Some clones in this sample may be carry-over from other donors' samples.

Remarks on this clonotype: One base away lies a much larger clone, so this may be a sequencing read error. The chain couples TRBV11-2 to TRBJ2-5; D is undetermined. The germline CDR1 and CDR2 sequences are SGHAT and FQNNGV. The CDR3 consists of 13 residues. V was clipped by 3 bases and J by 7 bases, with 12 bases between them. CDR3 loop: CASSFRVEATQYF. The CDR3, as DNA: TGTGCCAGCAGCTTTAGGGTGGAAGCGACCCAGTACTTC.

At least ten counts were recorded for this clonotype. DNA of the CDR3: TGTGCCAGCAGCTTGAGGAGGGGCCGTATGAATTCACCCCTCCACTTT. Translating gives CASSLRRGRMNSPLHF. The rearrangement joins TRBV7-2 to TRBJ1-6; possibly TRBD1 for D (5 bases). Germline V gene sequence: CDR1 SGHTA, CDR2 FQGNSA. This CDR3 has 16 residues. V was clipped by 3 bases and J by 7 bases, with 16 bases between them.

This clonotype was seen at least ten times. The V call is TRBV28, the J call TRBJ2-1; D uncertain. Germline CDR1 and CDR2: MDHEN and SYDVKM. The V and J ends lost 3 bases and 10 bases respectively, with 7 bases between them. This CDR3 comprises 11 residues. In DNA, the CDR3 is TGTGCCAGCAGTTTTGGACGGGAGCAGTTCTTC. The encoded protein is CASSFGREQFF.

At least ten counts were recorded for this clonotype. This rearrangement joins TRBV5-4 to TRBJ2-2; 9 bases are shared with TRBD2. Germline CDR1 is SGHNT and CDR2 is YYREEE (reference sequence). Trimming at V came to 0 bases and at J to 6 bases, leaving 0 bases not matched to a gene. The CDR3 has 14 residues. CDR3 region: CASSLGGRAGELFF. The CDR3, as DNA: TGTGCCAGCAGCTTGGGCGGGAGGGCCGGGGAGCTGTTTTTT.

CDR3 nucleotides: TGTGCCAGCGGGCTCGCAGATACGCAGTATTTT. Translating gives CASGLADTQYF. This chain uses TRBV6-1 with TRBJ2-3; unclear D gene. CDR1 and CDR2 (germline): MNHNS, SASEGT. The CDR3 is 11 residues long. V was pared by 8 bases and J by 4 bases, with 7 bases between.

The J gene is TRBJ2-1, the V gene TRBV2; unclear D gene. V was shortened by 6 bases and J by 2 bases, with 11 bases between the two germline ends. Germline values: CDR1 SNHLY, CDR2 FYNNEI. The length of the CDR3 is 14 residues. CDR3 DNA: TGTGCCAGCAGAAATACCGGAGCCTACAATGAGCAGTTCTTC. Protein sequence: CASRNTGAYNEQFF. Supplemented by reference TRBV2 and TRBJ2-1, the full variable domain reads EPEVTQTPSHQVTQMGQEVILRCVPISNHLYFYWYRQILGQKVEFLVSFYNNEISEKSEIFDDQFSVERPDGSNFTLKIRSTKLEDSAMYFCASRNTGAYNEQFFGPGTRLTVL.

A note on this clonotype: This sequence may be a read error, since a much larger clone differs from it by one base. The rearrangement uses TRBV6-2 or TRBV6-3 and TRBJ2-7; D perhaps matches TRBD1 (6 bases). The CDR3 extends over 17 amino acids. Trimming cost V 5 bases and J 9 bases, with 29 bases left between them. The V gene's germline CDR1 is MNHEY and CDR2 SVGEGT. CDR3 sequence: CASSPERWTDRGDVQYF. In nucleotides, the CDR3 is TGTGCCAGCAGTCCGGAACGATGGACAGATCGTGGAGACGTGCAGTACTTC.

A note on this clonotype: Its ends do not fully match the called genes, so a read error is possible. The V gene is TRBV19, the J gene TRBJ1-6; 7 nucleotides match TRBD1. The germline V gene has CDR1 LNHDA and CDR2 SQIVND (reference sequence). CDR3 length: 14 residues. The CDR3 DNA reads as TGTGCCAGTGGTATGGGACAGAGTAATTCACCCCTCCACTTT. Residues: CASGMGQSNSPLHF.

In its sample, this clonotype was seen many times. The chain is built from TRBV6-2 or TRBV6-3 and TRBJ2-7, with D possibly matching TRBD1 (6 bases). V was clipped by 5 bases and J by 1 base, with 12 bases between them. Looked up from germline, CDR1 is MNHEY and CDR2 is SVGEGT. The CDR3 loop spans 14 amino acids. CDR3 sequence reads: CASSEQGTSYEQYF. The CDR3 DNA reads as TGTGCCAGCAGTGAACAGGGAACTTCCTACGAGCAGTACTTC.

In regard to this clonotype: The junction departs from germline at one end; a sequencing error may be responsible. V and J are TRBV7-3 and TRBJ2-7, with D maybe TRBD2 (5 bases). The CDR3 spans 16 residues. The germline CDR1 and CDR2 sequences are SGHTA and FQGTGA. The CDR3 reads CASSLSAEGAFFEQYF. The CDR3 coding sequence is TGCGCCAGCAGCCTTTCCGCCGAGGGCGCTTTTTTTGAGCAGTACTTC.

The chain uses TRBV3-1 and TRBJ1-4; 11 bases line up with TRBD1. This CDR3 region has 15 residues. Germline V gene data show CDR1 as LGHDT and CDR2 as YNNKEL (reference sequence). The V and J ends lost 4 bases and 7 bases, in that order; junction bases with no gene match: 5. CDR3 sequence (DNA): TGTGCCAGCAGCCGTCGGACAGGGGGCGCTGAAAAACTGTTTTTT. It translates to CASSRRTGGAEKLFF.

There are many counts of this clonotype. The V and J genes are TRBV6-6 and TRBJ2-2; 11 nucleotides align to TRBD2. Looked up from germline, CDR1 is MNHNY and CDR2 is SVGAGI (reference sequence). The CDR3 is made up of 17 amino acids. Unmatched junction bases numbered 15, after V lost 6 bases and J lost 9 bases. The CDR3, as DNA: TGTGCCAGCAGAACCCCGGGGACTAGCGGAGGGACCAGGGAGCTGTTTTTT. Protein product: CASRTPGTSGGTRELFF.

Of note for this clonotype: A much larger clonotype is one base distant, so this may be a read error. The V gene is TRBV27, the J gene TRBJ1-5; no definite D call. With 5 bases removed from V and 9 bases from J, the gap between germline ends came to 11 bases. The CDR3 runs 12 residues. Looked up from germline, CDR1 is MNHEY and CDR2 is SMNVEV (reference sequence). CDR3 amino acids: CASSGRVGPQHF. DNA of the CDR3: TGTGCCAGCAGTGGAAGGGTGGGGCCCCAGCATTTT.